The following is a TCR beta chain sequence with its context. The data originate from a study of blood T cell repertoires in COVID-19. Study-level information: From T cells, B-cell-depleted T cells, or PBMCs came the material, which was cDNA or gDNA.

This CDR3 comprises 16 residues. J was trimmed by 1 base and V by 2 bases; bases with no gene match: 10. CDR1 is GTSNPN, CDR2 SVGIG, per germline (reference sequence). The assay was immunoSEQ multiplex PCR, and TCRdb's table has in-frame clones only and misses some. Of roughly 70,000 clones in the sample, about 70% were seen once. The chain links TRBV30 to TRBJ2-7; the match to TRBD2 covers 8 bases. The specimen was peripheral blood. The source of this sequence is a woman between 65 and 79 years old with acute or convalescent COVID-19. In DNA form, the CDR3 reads TGTGCCTGGAGTTTTAGCGGGGCAAGAGTATCCTACGAGCAGTACTTC. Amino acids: CAWSFSGARVSYEQYF.